This passage covers 29 T cell receptor beta chains from one sample sequenced in a study of T cells in Graves' hyperthyroidism and ophthalmopathy. Amplification targeted TCR beta CDR3 regions from RNA transcripts. RT-PCR in the first round (using the HTBI primer set) targeted the TCR CDR3. TCRdb called the multiplex PCR reads again in MiXCR, with one record for every CDR3 protein. The data contain approximately 640,000 distinct CDR3 sequences, around 15% of them singletons. The sequenced material came from blood. All receptors come from a woman under 40 with Graves' hyperthyroidism.

V and J are TRBV28 and TRBJ2-1, with 9 bases matching TRBD1. J was trimmed by 3 bases and V by 6 bases; bases with no gene match: 15. Germline V gives CDR1 MDHEN, CDR2 SYDVKM. The CDR3 runs to 18 residues. The CDR3 DNA reads TGTGCCAGCAGCGGCCTCATCGGGACAGGGATCCTCTACAATGAGCAGTTCTTC. This codes for CASSGLIGTGILYNEQFF.

This clonotype appeared a few times. One junction end disagrees with the germline gene, perhaps due to a read error. The V and J genes are TRBV7-7 and TRBJ2-2; D tentatively reads TRBD1 or TRBD2 (5 bases each). Germline lookup yields CDR1 SSHAT and CDR2 FNYEAQ (reference sequence). This CDR3 comprises 18 residues. As DNA, the CDR3 is TGTGCTAGCAGTCCTGGAGGAGGCCGGGGCACCAACACCGGGGAGCTGTTTTTT. Protein product: CASSPGGGRGTNTGELFF.

This clonotype was recorded at least ten times. Here the CDR3 DNA reads TGCAGTGCTAGAGGGGCGTCAGTTCAAGAGACCCAGTACTTC. Its translation is CSARGASVQETQYF. V is TRBV20-1 and J is TRBJ2-5; D is uncertain. The germline gives CDR1 DFQATT, CDR2 SNEGSKA (reference sequence). The CDR3 consists of 14 residues. Trimming removed 1 base at V and 2 bases at J, with 11 bases between.

Regarding this clonotype: An end of the junction does not agree with germline; a read error may underlie this. This chain joins TRBV18 and TRBJ2-7, with 7 bases fitting TRBD1. Looked up from germline, CDR1 is KGHSH and CDR2 is LQKENI. The CDR3 contains 13 residues. CDR3 in DNA: TGTGCCAGCTCACCCGGACAGGTTTACGAGCACTACTTC. Translating it yields CASSPGQVYEHYF.

The CDR3 nucleotides are TGTGCCAGTAGTATAGAGGGACTCGCGTACAATGAGCAGTTCTTC. Protein sequence: CASSIEGLAYNEQFF. This chain connects TRBV19 to TRBJ2-1; D might be TRBD2 (6 bases). This CDR3 comprises 15 residues. The ends were cut back, 0 bases at V and 4 bases at J, with 10 bases in the middle. Germline V gene lookup returns CDR1 LNHDA and CDR2 SQIVND (reference sequence).

V is TRBV4-3 and J is TRBJ1-4; tentative D call: TRBD1 (5 bases). Germline-derived CDR1 and CDR2 are LGHNA and YSLEER. V lost 4 bases and J 6 bases, leaving 15 bases between the germline ends. The CDR3 is made up of 15 amino acids. In DNA form, the CDR3 reads TGCGCCAGCAGCCGTCGACAGCTGCTTGATGAAAAACTGTTTTTT. Protein product: CASSRRQLLDEKLFF.

In this sample, this clonotype turned up many times. The rearrangement joins TRBV30 to TRBJ1-2; TRBD1 is a possible D gene (6 bases). V was pared by 5 bases and J by 7 bases, with 14 bases between. The germline V gene has CDR1 GTSNPN and CDR2 SVGIG (reference sequence). The CDR3 has 12 residues. The CDR3 spells CAWEVGAPGYTF. CDR3 DNA sequence: TGTGCCTGGGAGGTGGGGGCGCCTGGCTACACCTTC.

This chain connects TRBV27 to TRBJ2-7; D gene ambiguous. Germline V gene lookup returns CDR1 MNHEY and CDR2 SMNVEV (reference sequence). This CDR3 spans 15 amino acids. Trimming shortened V by 0 bases and J by 9 bases, and 18 bases separated the two germline ends. This CDR3 is CASSLSGGSFWGQYF. The DNA of the CDR3 is TGTGCCAGCAGTTTATCGGGCGGCTCCTTTTGGGGGCAGTACTTC.

This clonotype was found many times. At one end, the junction sequence differs from germline, possibly due to a read error. V is TRBV6-1 and J is TRBJ2-7, with TRBD2 matching over 7 bases. The CDR3 length is 13 residues. Germline lookup yields CDR1 MNHNS and CDR2 SASEGT. CDR3 protein: CASSQAGFYEQYF. DNA for the CDR3: TGTGCCAGCAGTCAAGCGGGATTTTACGAGCAGTACTTC.

This clonotype occurred a few times. The chain joins TRBV11-2 to TRBJ2-7; 9 nucleotides agree with TRBD2. V lost 5 bases and J lost 6; bases outside the gene matches: 8. The germline V gene encodes CDR1 SGHAT and CDR2 FQNNGV. CDR3 length: 14 residues. The CDR3 spells CASSKGGGRGEQYF. CDR3 in DNA: TGTGCCAGCAGCAAGGGGGGCGGGAGGGGCGAGCAGTACTTC.

This clonotype came up many times. This sequence joins TRBV30 and TRBJ2-2; 10 positions match TRBD2. The CDR3 loop spans 15 amino acids. J lost 8 bases, V lost 2 bases, and 8 bases had no gene match. CDR1 and CDR2 (germline): GTSNPN, SVGIG (reference sequence). As DNA, the CDR3 is TGTGCCTGGAGTTGGTCTAGCGGGGGCCAGGGGGAGCTGTTTTTT. The encoded protein is CAWSWSSGGQGELFF.

V usage is TRBV9 and J usage is TRBJ1-5; D is perhaps TRBD1 (5 bases). The CDR3 has 14 amino acids. V lost 3 bases to trimming and J lost 2 bases, with 9 bases between them. Germline V CDR1 and CDR2: SGDLS, YYNGEE. This CDR3 is CASSARDGNQPQHF. CDR3 sequence (DNA): TGTGCCAGCAGCGCCCGGGACGGCAATCAGCCCCAGCATTTT. Variable domain in full (rest from reference TRBV9 and TRBJ1-5): DSGVTQTPKHLITATGQRVTLRCSPRSGDLSVYWYQQSLDQGLQFLIQYYNGEERAKGNILERFSAQQFPDLHSELNLSSLELGDSALYFCASSARDGNQPQHFGDGTRLSIL.

The V call is TRBV5-1, the J call TRBJ1-4; no reliable D call. Germline CDR1 and CDR2: SGHRS and YFSETQ. V gave up 4 bases and J gave up 6 bases, with 13 bases separating them. This CDR3 comprises 14 residues. This CDR3 is CASSVHTTDEKLFF. CDR3 coding DNA: TGCGCCAGCAGCGTGCACACTACAGATGAAAAACTGTTTTTT.

This chain links TRBV7-9 with TRBJ1-1; the match to TRBD1 covers 12 bases. CDR3 size: 17 residues. After removal of 1 base from V and 4 bases from J, the junction contained 7 bases not matched to a gene. Germline V gene lookup returns CDR1 SEHNR and CDR2 FQNEAQ (reference sequence). The DNA for the CDR3 is TGTGCCAGCAGCTTAGGAGTCGGGACAGGGGGCGTCACTGAAGCTTTCTTT. It codes for CASSLGVGTGGVTEAFF.

This clonotype appeared a few times. The chain is built from TRBV20-1 and TRBJ1-1, with D possibly matching TRBD1 (5 bases). Germline-derived CDR1 and CDR2 are DFQATT and SNEGSKA (reference sequence). The CDR3 has 14 residues. Trimming removed 8 bases from V and 4 bases from J, with 20 bases in between. The CDR3 DNA is TGCAGTACACGGAGGGCAGGGCTTTCCACTGAAGCTTTCTTT. Residues: CSTRRAGLSTEAFF.

This clonotype was found a few times. This chain links TRBV29-1 with TRBJ2-2; D may match TRBD1 or TRBD2 (6 bases each). This CDR3 contains 13 residues. Germline CDR1 SQVTM, CDR2 ANQGSEA. Trimming removed 5 bases at V and 6 bases at J, with 13 bases between. As DNA, the CDR3 is TGCAGCGTTCCGACAGGAGGGTCCGGGGAGCTGTTTTTT. This gives the protein CSVPTGGSGELFF.

The V gene is TRBV7-9, the J gene TRBJ2-5; D unclear. V was trimmed by 5 bases and J by 0 bases, leaving 10 bases between them. This CDR3 contains 14 residues. Germline CDR1 reads SEHNR; CDR2 reads FQNEAQ (reference sequence). The CDR3: CASSMRLDQETQYF. The CDR3 nucleotides read TGTGCCAGCAGCATGCGCCTGGACCAAGAGACCCAGTACTTC.

This clonotype was picked up a small number of times. The chain uses TRBV24-1 and TRBJ2-3; unclear D gene. Trimming shortened V by 1 base and J by 0 bases, and 4 bases separated the two germline ends. This CDR3 comprises 14 residues. The germline V gene encodes CDR1 KGHDR and CDR2 SFDVKD. Here the CDR3 DNA reads TGTGCCACCAGTGATTTAGCTAGCACAGATACGCAGTATTTT. It translates to CATSDLASTDTQYF.

This chain connects TRBV20-1 to TRBJ2-2, with TRBD1 matching 8 bases. CDR1 DFQATT and CDR2 SNEGSKA come from the germline V gene (reference sequence). V lost 4 bases to trimming and J lost 5 bases; unmatched junction nucleotides: 12. This CDR3 is 16 amino acids long. CDR3 loop: CSANDRGRLDTGELFF. CDR3 DNA sequence: TGCAGTGCTAATGACAGGGGCCGCCTTGATACCGGGGAGCTGTTTTTT.

This clonotype has ten or more counts. The chain recombines TRBV5-1 with TRBJ2-1; 9 positions match TRBD1. Trimming took 4 bases from V and 7 from J; bases not matched to a gene: 12. This CDR3 is built from 16 residues. Looked up from germline, CDR1 is SGHRS and CDR2 is YFSETQ. CDR3 in amino acids: CASSTGQGSNSNEQFF. The CDR3, as DNA: TGCGCCAGCAGCACCGGACAGGGGTCAAATTCTAATGAGCAGTTCTTC.

This clonotype was counted at least ten times. This chain links TRBV2 with TRBJ1-5, with TRBD1 matching over 7 bases. Germline V lookup: CDR1 SNHLY, CDR2 FYNNEI. V shed 5 bases and J 5 bases; nucleotides not matched to a gene: 6. This CDR3 has 14 amino acids. CDR3 coding DNA: TGTGCCAGCAGTCTACAGGGGATCGATCAGCCCCAGCATTTT. Its protein is CASSLQGIDQPQHF.

This clonotype was seen ten or more times. The V and J genes are TRBV28 and TRBJ2-7, with 7 bases lining up with TRBD1. CDR3 length: 15 amino acids. V was clipped by 5 bases and J by 5 bases; unmatched bases: 12. Germline V CDR1 and CDR2: MDHEN, SYDVKM. This CDR3 is CASSGPQQGYHEQYF. The CDR3, as DNA: TGTGCCAGCAGTGGACCCCAACAGGGGTACCACGAGCAGTACTTC.

This clonotype showed up many times. This rearrangement joins TRBV20-1 to TRBJ2-5; D is unclear. Germline V gene lookup returns CDR1 DFQATT and CDR2 SNEGSKA (reference sequence). This CDR3 contains 13 residues. Trimming cost V 1 base and J 0 bases, with 6 bases left between them. CDR3 amino acids: CSARVRYQETQYF. For the CDR3, the DNA is TGCAGTGCTAGAGTGCGTTACCAAGAGACCCAGTACTTC.

This clonotype was picked up many times. The chain combines TRBV7-9 with TRBJ1-2; D is perhaps TRBD1 (5 bases). Germline V gene lookup returns CDR1 SEHNR and CDR2 FQNEAQ (reference sequence). The CDR3 spans 14 residues. Trimming removed 5 bases from V and 7 bases from J, with 17 bases in between. CDR3 in DNA: TGTGCCAGCAGCCCTGGGGGAACCAAAAGTGGCTACACCTTC. It codes for CASSPGGTKSGYTF.

V gene TRBV12-3 or TRBV12-4 combines with J gene TRBJ2-7; the match to TRBD1 covers 10 bases. This CDR3 is 14 amino acids long. With V trimmed by 6 bases and J by 8 bases, 10 bases remained unmatched. The CDR3 reads CASSLGQGITQQYF. CDR3 in DNA: TGTGCCAGCAGCCTGGGACAGGGGATTACGCAGCAGTACTTC.

This clonotype was counted many times. J is TRBJ2-3 and V is TRBV28; D unclear. Deletions cut 3 bases from V and 1 base from J, with 8 bases between. Looked up from germline, CDR1 is MDHEN and CDR2 is SYDVKM. The CDR3 sequence is 14 residues long. The CDR3 DNA follows: TGTGCCAGCAGTTTCCTATCAGGCACAGATACGCAGTATTTT. Amino acids: CASSFLSGTDTQYF.

In its sample, this clonotype was seen many times. This rearrangement joins TRBV12-3 or TRBV12-4 to TRBJ2-3, with D perhaps matching TRBD1 or TRBD2 (5 bases each). This CDR3 has 15 amino acids. V was trimmed by 7 bases and J by 0 bases, leaving 14 bases between them. The chain's CDR3 is CASTPGTGSTDTQYF. DNA for the CDR3: TGTGCCAGCACCCCCGGGACGGGAAGCACAGATACGCAGTATTTT.

The J gene is TRBJ2-5, the V gene TRBV6-4, with D perhaps TRBD2 (6 bases). The CDR3 runs 16 residues. V lost 3 bases and J lost 2, with 16 bases in between. CDR1 and CDR2 (germline): MRHNA, SNTAGT. CDR3 nucleotides: TGTGCCAGCAGTGAAATATGGGGGACTTTGCAAGAGACCCAGTACTTC. This encodes CASSEIWGTLQETQYF.

This chain connects TRBV2 to TRBJ1-6; 8 positions agree with TRBD1. The V segment lost 4 bases and the J segment 7 bases; nucleotides outside the gene matches: 9. The germline V gene encodes CDR1 SNHLY and CDR2 FYNNEI. The CDR3 consists of 16 residues. The CDR3 loop is CASSVYRTGTNSPLHF. CDR3 coding DNA: TGTGCCAGCAGTGTTTATAGGACAGGGACAAATTCACCCCTCCACTTT.